Listed below are T cell receptor beta chains from one sample, sequenced in a study of cytomegalovirus exposure and HLA in healthy donors. Method: immunoSEQ multiplex PCR; TCRdb's copy keeps in-frame clones and lacks some. The repertoire includes some 190,000 clones, roughly 80% of them detected once, and more than 1.5% sits in the top ten. Sequencing used PBMCs. The receptors come from a man between 35 and 55 years old in good health and CMV-seronegative. The CDR3 runs from the conserved cysteine through the conserved F or W. Fields, in order: D gene, V gene, J gene, CDR3 length, clone size, CDR3 protein, CDR3 DNA. The D gene is left open where the match is weak. Expanded clones get a size class; other rows say once, few or many, or leave the size out.

d_call: TRBD2; v_call: TRBV4-3; j_call: TRBJ2-7; cdr3_length: 17; clone_size: once; cdr3_aa: CASSQDPTSGDSYEQYF; cdr3_nt: TGCGCCAGCAGCCAAGATCCCACTAGCGGGGACTCCTACGAGCAGTACTTC
d_call: -; v_call: TRBV29-1; j_call: TRBJ2-3; cdr3_length: 13; clone_size: -; cdr3_aa: CSVEGGEADTQYF; cdr3_nt: TGCAGCGTTGAAGGGGGGGAGGCAGATACGCAGTATTTT
d_call: -; v_call: TRBV11-3; j_call: TRBJ2-5; cdr3_length: 14; clone_size: -; cdr3_aa: CASSLDRTAATQYF; cdr3_nt: TGTGCCAGCAGCTTAGACCGGACAGCCGCGACCCAGTACTTC
d_call: TRBD2; v_call: TRBV7-2; j_call: TRBJ2-5; cdr3_length: 14; clone_size: -; cdr3_aa: CASSLGSGGETQYF; cdr3_nt: TGTGCCAGCAGCCTAGGGAGCGGGGGCGAGACCCAGTACTTC
d_call: -; v_call: TRBV29-1; j_call: TRBJ2-2; cdr3_length: 13; clone_size: -; cdr3_aa: CSVVRANTGELFF; cdr3_nt: TGCAGCGTCGTGCGTGCGAACACCGGGGAGCTGTTTTTT
d_call: -; v_call: TRBV2; j_call: TRBJ1-5; cdr3_length: 14; clone_size: -; cdr3_aa: CASMTGQLGQPQHF; cdr3_nt: TGTGCCAGCATGACCGGACAGTTGGGCCAGCCCCAGCATTTT
d_call: -; v_call: TRBV7-2; j_call: TRBJ1-1; cdr3_length: 13; clone_size: -; cdr3_aa: CASSLTGRGEAFF; cdr3_nt: TGTGCCAGCAGCCTTACAGGGAGGGGAGAAGCTTTCTTT
d_call: TRBD1; v_call: TRBV19; j_call: TRBJ1-2; cdr3_length: 15; clone_size: -; cdr3_aa: CASSLTGAINYGYTF; cdr3_nt: TGTGCCAGTAGTCTGACAGGGGCAATTAACTATGGCTACACCTTC
d_call: -; v_call: TRBV21-1; j_call: TRBJ2-7; cdr3_length: 16; clone_size: -; cdr3_aa: CASSPLGQGPSYEQYF; cdr3_nt: TGTGCCAGCAGCCCCCTCGGCCAGGGTCCTTCCTACGAGCAGTACTTC
d_call: -; v_call: TRBV7-9; j_call: TRBJ1-2; cdr3_length: 14; clone_size: -; cdr3_aa: CASSPGWADYGYTF; cdr3_nt: TGTGCCAGCAGCCCAGGGTGGGCGGACTATGGCTACACCTTC
d_call: TRBD2; v_call: TRBV28; j_call: TRBJ2-5; cdr3_length: 18; clone_size: -; cdr3_aa: CASSARTSGRAAKETQYF; cdr3_nt: TGTGCCAGCAGTGCCCGGACTAGCGGGAGGGCGGCGAAAGAGACCCAGTACTTC
d_call: -; v_call: TRBV5-1; j_call: TRBJ1-4; cdr3_length: 14; clone_size: once; cdr3_aa: CASSLGGAGEKLFF; cdr3_nt: TGCGCCAGCAGCCTCGGGGGGGCCGGTGAAAAACTGTTTTTT
d_call: TRBD2; v_call: TRBV5-1; j_call: TRBJ2-5; cdr3_length: 13; clone_size: -; cdr3_aa: CASSHGGGETQYF; cdr3_nt: TGCGCCAGCAGTCACGGGGGGGGCGAGACCCAGTACTTC
d_call: -; v_call: TRBV14; j_call: TRBJ2-1; cdr3_length: 13; clone_size: -; cdr3_aa: CASSVQFYNEQFF; cdr3_nt: TGTGCCAGCAGCGTTCAATTCTACAATGAGCAGTTCTTC
d_call: -; v_call: TRBV4-3; j_call: TRBJ1-6; cdr3_length: 18; clone_size: -; cdr3_aa: CASSPTSGHSSYNSPLHF; cdr3_nt: TGCGCCAGCAGCCCAACCTCGGGACACAGCTCCTATAATTCACCCCTCCACTTT
d_call: TRBD2; v_call: TRBV11-2; j_call: TRBJ2-1; cdr3_length: 15; clone_size: -; cdr3_aa: CASSLLSGRDVEQFF; cdr3_nt: TGTGCCAGCAGCTTATTAAGCGGGAGGGATGTTGAGCAGTTCTTC
d_call: TRBD1; v_call: TRBV14; j_call: TRBJ1-2; cdr3_length: 18; clone_size: -; cdr3_aa: CASSQGGGRTGTVYGYTF; cdr3_nt: TGTGCCAGCAGCCAAGGAGGCGGGCGGACAGGGACCGTCTATGGCTACACCTTC
d_call: TRBD2; v_call: TRBV5-1; j_call: TRBJ2-7; cdr3_length: 15; clone_size: few; cdr3_aa: CASSLGTSGTYEQYF; cdr3_nt: TGCGCCAGCAGCCTAGGGACTAGCGGAACCTACGAGCAGTACTTC
d_call: -; v_call: TRBV7-8; j_call: TRBJ1-1; cdr3_length: 15; clone_size: once; cdr3_aa: CASSPSEGMDTEAFF; cdr3_nt: TGTGCCAGCAGCCCGAGCGAGGGAATGGACACTGAAGCTTTCTTT
d_call: -; v_call: TRBV2; j_call: TRBJ1-2; cdr3_length: 13; clone_size: once; cdr3_aa: CASSQGKEHGYTF; cdr3_nt: TGTGCCAGCAGTCAGGGGAAAGAGCATGGCTACACCTTC
d_call: TRBD1; v_call: TRBV6-5; j_call: TRBJ2-3; cdr3_length: 15; clone_size: -; cdr3_aa: CASSRRTGDTDTQYF; cdr3_nt: TGTGCCAGCAGCCGCCGAACAGGGGACACAGATACGCAGTATTTT
d_call: -; v_call: TRBV5-4; j_call: TRBJ2-7; cdr3_length: 15; clone_size: -; cdr3_aa: CASSLGVGGSYEQYF; cdr3_nt: TGTGCCAGCAGCTTGGGGGTCGGCGGCTCCTACGAGCAGTACTTC
d_call: TRBD1; v_call: TRBV5-4; j_call: TRBJ1-2; cdr3_length: 15; clone_size: -; cdr3_aa: CASSRSQGSYYGYTF; cdr3_nt: TGTGCCAGCAGCCGATCACAGGGGTCGTACTATGGCTACACCTTC
d_call: TRBD1; v_call: TRBV7-9; j_call: TRBJ1-2; cdr3_length: 13; clone_size: -; cdr3_aa: CASSLGQGYGYTF; cdr3_nt: TGTGCCAGCAGCTTGGGACAGGGGTATGGCTACACCTTC
d_call: TRBD2; v_call: TRBV5-1; j_call: TRBJ2-2; cdr3_length: 15; clone_size: -; cdr3_aa: CASSYTSGGSGELFF; cdr3_nt: TGCGCCAGCAGCTACACTAGCGGGGGATCCGGGGAGCTGTTTTTT
d_call: TRBD1; v_call: TRBV11-3; j_call: TRBJ2-7; cdr3_length: 15; clone_size: -; cdr3_aa: CASSSRVDRTYEQYF; cdr3_nt: TGTGCCAGCAGCTCCCGGGTGGACAGGACCTACGAGCAGTACTTC
d_call: -; v_call: TRBV28; j_call: TRBJ2-5; cdr3_length: 17; clone_size: once; cdr3_aa: CASSRGGGGGRVETQYF; cdr3_nt: TGTGCCAGCAGCCGCGGGGGAGGGGGGGGCCGGGTTGAGACCCAGTACTTC
d_call: TRBD1; v_call: TRBV6-5; j_call: TRBJ1-6; cdr3_length: 14; clone_size: -; cdr3_aa: CASSSRGRISPLHF; cdr3_nt: TGTGCCAGCAGTTCCAGGGGGCGCATTTCACCCCTCCACTTT
d_call: -; v_call: TRBV7-2; j_call: TRBJ2-7; cdr3_length: 13; clone_size: -; cdr3_aa: CASSFPSSYEQYF; cdr3_nt: TGTGCCAGCAGCTTCCCGAGCTCCTACGAGCAGTACTTC
d_call: -; v_call: TRBV7-2; j_call: TRBJ2-7; cdr3_length: 14; clone_size: few; cdr3_aa: CASSAGGFLYEQYF; cdr3_nt: TGTGCCAGCAGCGCCGGAGGTTTTCTCTACGAGCAGTACTTC
d_call: TRBD1; v_call: TRBV6-5; j_call: TRBJ2-2; cdr3_length: 14; clone_size: -; cdr3_aa: CASSLQGDTGELFF; cdr3_nt: TGTGCCAGCAGCCTACAGGGGGACACCGGGGAGCTGTTTTTT
d_call: -; v_call: TRBV30; j_call: TRBJ1-5; cdr3_length: 14; clone_size: -; cdr3_aa: CAWSSRVSNQPQHF; cdr3_nt: TGTGCCTGGAGTAGCAGGGTTAGCAATCAGCCCCAGCATTTT
d_call: TRBD2; v_call: TRBV5-1; j_call: TRBJ2-7; cdr3_length: 19; clone_size: -; cdr3_aa: CASSLLTSGRDMRPYEQYF; cdr3_nt: TGCGCCAGCAGCTTGTTGACTAGCGGGAGGGATATGCGCCCCTACGAGCAGTACTTC
d_call: TRBD1; v_call: TRBV30; j_call: TRBJ2-2; cdr3_length: 14; clone_size: -; cdr3_aa: CAWSFLTGVGELFF; cdr3_nt: TGTGCCTGGAGTTTCCTCACAGGGGTCGGGGAGCTGTTTTTT
d_call: -; v_call: TRBV7-8; j_call: TRBJ2-7; cdr3_length: 15; clone_size: -; cdr3_aa: CASSLSPGITYEQYF; cdr3_nt: TGTGCCAGCAGCTTATCCCCAGGGATAACCTACGAGCAGTACTTC
d_call: TRBD1; v_call: TRBV6-6; j_call: TRBJ2-7; cdr3_length: 16; clone_size: -; cdr3_aa: CASSYSIGTGEHEQYF; cdr3_nt: TGTGCCAGCAGTTACTCGATTGGGACAGGGGAGCACGAGCAGTACTTC
d_call: TRBD1; v_call: TRBV5-4; j_call: TRBJ2-4; cdr3_length: 15; clone_size: few; cdr3_aa: CASSLDRGRGNIQYF; cdr3_nt: TGTGCCAGCAGCCTGGACAGGGGGCGCGGAAACATTCAGTACTTC
d_call: TRBD2; v_call: TRBV5-4; j_call: TRBJ2-2; cdr3_length: 17; clone_size: -; cdr3_aa: CASSPDASGPDTGELFF; cdr3_nt: TGTGCCAGCAGCCCAGATGCTAGCGGGCCCGACACCGGGGAGCTGTTTTTT
d_call: -; v_call: TRBV5-1; j_call: TRBJ2-2; cdr3_length: 13; clone_size: -; cdr3_aa: CASPVPNTGELFF; cdr3_nt: TGCGCCAGCCCCGTCCCGAACACCGGGGAGCTGTTTTTT
d_call: TRBD1; v_call: TRBV30; j_call: TRBJ1-1; cdr3_length: 17; clone_size: few; cdr3_aa: CAGNRDREVVEGTEAFF; cdr3_nt: TGTGCCGGAAACAGGGACAGGGAAGTAGTTGAAGGCACTGAAGCTTTCTTT
d_call: -; v_call: TRBV6-6; j_call: TRBJ2-2; cdr3_length: 12; clone_size: few; cdr3_aa: CASSSGVRELFF; cdr3_nt: TGTGCCAGCAGTTCGGGGGTTCGGGAGCTGTTTTTT
d_call: -; v_call: TRBV30; j_call: TRBJ2-5; cdr3_length: 12; clone_size: -; cdr3_aa: CAWSVGSGTQYF; cdr3_nt: TGTGCCTGGAGTGTTGGGTCAGGGACCCAGTACTTC
d_call: TRBD1; v_call: TRBV11-2; j_call: TRBJ2-5; cdr3_length: 16; clone_size: -; cdr3_aa: CASSYTQGAIPETQYF; cdr3_nt: TGTGCCAGCAGCTATACACAGGGGGCTATCCCGGAGACCCAGTACTTC
d_call: TRBD2; v_call: TRBV10-1; j_call: TRBJ2-1; cdr3_length: 16; clone_size: once; cdr3_aa: CASSESRLADYNEQFF; cdr3_nt: TGCGCCAGCAGTGAGTCTCGACTAGCGGACTACAATGAGCAGTTCTTC
d_call: -; v_call: TRBV6-5; j_call: TRBJ1-4; cdr3_length: 14; clone_size: -; cdr3_aa: CASSYPGGVEKLFF; cdr3_nt: TGTGCCAGCAGTTACCCGGGGGGGGTTGAAAAACTGTTTTTT
d_call: TRBD1; v_call: TRBV30; j_call: TRBJ2-1; cdr3_length: 15; clone_size: few; cdr3_aa: CAWSPGQGAYNEQFF; cdr3_nt: TGTGCCTGGAGTCCAGGACAGGGGGCCTACAATGAGCAGTTCTTC
d_call: -; v_call: TRBV5-1; j_call: TRBJ2-1; cdr3_length: 13; clone_size: -; cdr3_aa: CASSPDSLLGQFF; cdr3_nt: TGCGCCAGCAGCCCCGATTCGCTACTAGGGCAGTTCTTC
d_call: -; v_call: TRBV2; j_call: TRBJ1-2; cdr3_length: 10; clone_size: -; cdr3_aa: CANSNYGYTF; cdr3_nt: TGTGCCAACTCCAATTATGGCTACACCTTC